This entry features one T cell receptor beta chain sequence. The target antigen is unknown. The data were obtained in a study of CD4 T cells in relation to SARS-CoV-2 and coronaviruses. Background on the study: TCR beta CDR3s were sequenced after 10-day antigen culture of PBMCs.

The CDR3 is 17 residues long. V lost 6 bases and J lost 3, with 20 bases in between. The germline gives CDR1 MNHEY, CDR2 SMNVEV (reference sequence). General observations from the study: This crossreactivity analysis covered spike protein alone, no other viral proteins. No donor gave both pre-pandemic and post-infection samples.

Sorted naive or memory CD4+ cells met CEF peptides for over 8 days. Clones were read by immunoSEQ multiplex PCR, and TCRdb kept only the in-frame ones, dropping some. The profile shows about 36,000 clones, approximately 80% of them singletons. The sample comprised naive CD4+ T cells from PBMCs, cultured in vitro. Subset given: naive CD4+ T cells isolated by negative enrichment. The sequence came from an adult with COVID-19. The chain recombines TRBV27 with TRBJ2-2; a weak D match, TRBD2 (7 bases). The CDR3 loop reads CASSPGGRGKYTGELFF. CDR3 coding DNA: TGTGCCAGCAGCCCCGGTGGGAGGGGGAAGTACACCGGGGAGCTGTTTTTT.